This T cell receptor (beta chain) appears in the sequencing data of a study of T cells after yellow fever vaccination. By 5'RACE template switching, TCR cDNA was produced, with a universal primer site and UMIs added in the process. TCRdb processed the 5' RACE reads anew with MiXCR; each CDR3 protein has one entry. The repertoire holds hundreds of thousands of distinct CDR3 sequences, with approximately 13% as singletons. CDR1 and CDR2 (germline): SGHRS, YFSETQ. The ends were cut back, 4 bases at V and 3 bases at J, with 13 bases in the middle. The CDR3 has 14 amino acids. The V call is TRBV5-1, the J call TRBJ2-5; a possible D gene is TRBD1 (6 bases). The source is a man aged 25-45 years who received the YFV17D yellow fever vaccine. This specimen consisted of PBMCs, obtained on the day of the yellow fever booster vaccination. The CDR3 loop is CASSRGHKEETQYF. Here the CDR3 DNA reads TGCGCCAGCAGCCGGGGACACAAAGAAGAGACCCAGTACTTC. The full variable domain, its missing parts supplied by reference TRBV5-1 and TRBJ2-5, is KAGVTQTPRYLIKTRGQQVTLSCSPISGHRSVSWYQQTPGQGLQFLFEYFSETQRNKGNFPGRFSGRQFSNSRSEMNVSTLELGDSALYLCASSRGHKEETQYFGPGTRLLVL.